Here is one T cell receptor (beta chain) with its context. Its specific antigen is unknown. There are no base qualities to consult, and no much larger clone falls within one base. Its CDR3 holds 15 amino acids, cysteine through phenylalanine. The entry retains the CDR3 DNA only, 45 bases that are in frame from base 1. In the germline V gene (reference sequence), CDR1 corresponds to LNHDA and CDR2 to SQIVND. Compared with germline, V lacks 7 bases and J lacks 4 bases; bases without a gene match: 9. Using the deep immunoSEQ assay, TCR CDR3 regions were amplified from genomic DNA by multiplex PCR. Extracted genomic DNA from each cell subset was distributed evenly across all wells of several immunoSEQ 96-well plates, and each plate was treated as a replicate. For sorted subsets, each replicate PCR was loaded with about 0.2 ug genomic DNA, equivalent to about 30,000 T cell genomes. The purified libraries were quantified using a Qubit 3.0 fluorometer, sized with a Bioanalyzer 2100, and then quantified again using the KAPA Library Quantification kit. Every immunoSEQ 96-well plate was sequenced on a separate single-read 150-cycle Illumina NextSeq 550 flow cell. Processing in the source paper ran as follows. Because the immunoSEQ output held only junctional sequences and lacked quality scores, the filtering could not match the filtering applied to full-length reads. To assign V/J genes and CDR3, sequences were annotated using PyIR, a Python wrapper for IgBLAST v1.9, with IMGT germline references. Reads with weak V/J assignments (E-value above 1e-6), missing CDR3, stop codons, out-of-frame junctions, or ambiguous translated residues were removed. V3J clonotypes were defined by identical inferred V gene, J gene, and CDR3 amino acid sequence. To compute the percentage overlap between repertoires, the number of shared unique clonotypes was divided by the size of the smaller repertoire. Richness of each repertoire was evaluated using RTK rarefaction, the Chao1 estimator, and Recon v2.1 estimates of unobserved clonotypes. Generation probabilities for all TCRbeta clonotypes obtained by the gDNA method from a handful of donors were computed using OLGA. What TCRdb holds here is the immuneACCESS table cut down to in-frame rearrangements. Part of the clones is not present; checked against another copy, under half of the missing clones reflect an unresolved V gene, and the others are unexplained. V, J and clone size are those of that table, while D and trimming were read from the DNA. Recorded for this sample are roughly 2,500,000 clones; 93% of them occurred a single time. Together, the top ten hold 0.36% of the sample.

The donors were healthy, HIV-negative adults who had no recently reported acute infections or vaccinations. Every donor was a Caucasian adult living in Nashville, Tennessee, USA. CD4+ T cells were enriched by magnetic negative selection; naive cells were then positively selected on CD45RA, and the negative fraction formed the memory subset. Blood was obtained by leukapheresis, after which PBMCs were separated by Ficoll-Histopaque density gradient centrifugation and cryopreserved in liquid nitrogen vapor phase. Analytical flow cytometry was used to check the purity and quantity of each magnetically sorted T cell population. Genomic DNA was isolated from every sorted fraction and measured by UV absorbance on a Nanodrop 2000c. This entry belongs to a study of shared clonotypes between healthy human individuals (dated by TCRdb to about 2020). The study in broad terms: The cohort included a few men and a couple of women between 18 and 49 years of age. For each donor, three plates each were used for CD4 naive and CD4 memory, two plates were used for CD8 naive, and one plate was used for CD8 memory. The study deeply sequenced blood TCR repertoires of five healthy adults to estimate repertoire size and the extent of clonotype sharing between individuals. To increase sequencing depth and limit assay-specific biases, TCR repertoire library preparation and sequencing were carried out by different laboratories using diverse techniques. Each donor's leukapheresis produced roughly between about 0.9 and 9.5 billion PBMCs.

Overall study outcomes, separate from this receptor: Sampling was restricted to blood, and TCR repertoires in tissue are likely to differ from TCR repertoires in blood. Estimated clonotype richness was generally larger for naive than for memory subsets. Because the study included only a small number of donors, the genetic and exposure-history diversity represented was limited. Pairwise subsampling indicated that sequencing depth was expected to affect the degree of clonotype sharing among donors. Sharing across several donors was observed for about 5% of naive CD4, about 3.2% of naive CD8, roughly 2.4% of memory CD4, and roughly 0.4% of memory CD8 clonotypes. Compared with non-shared clonotypes, clonotypes shared by all four sorted-subset donors had higher generation probabilities. Incomplete sequencing was indicated by rarefaction of sorted-subset datasets, despite the large sequencing depth.

The TCR was taken from a man aged 18 to 29 in good health. Some clones in this sample may be carry-over from other donors' samples. Sequenced material: naive CD4+ T cells from PBMCs. The cell subset or site label for this specimen denotes: CD45RA+ positively selected. Recombination joined TRBV19 with TRBJ1-3; TRBD1 matches 8 bases in the middle. In nucleotide form, the sequence is TGTGCCAGTACTGACAGGGGAATGAGCGGAAACACCATATATTTT. The resulting protein is CASTDRGMSGNTIYF.